Below, 27 T cell receptor beta chains from the same sample are listed, as sequenced in a study of siplizumab effects on memory and regulatory T cells. Here immunoSEQ multiplex PCR was the method, and the copy in TCRdb shows in-frame clones only, minus some. The sample shows 70,000 to 95,000 clones, around 95% of them seen only once. The specimen was naive CD4+ T cells sorted from blood. Receptors were obtained from a human donor in good health.

The gene calls are TRBV6-5 and TRBJ1-3; D is perhaps TRBD1 (5 bases). CDR3 length: 14 residues. V was shortened by 6 bases and J by 0 bases, with 9 bases between the two germline ends. The germline V gene has CDR1 MNHEY and CDR2 SVGAGI. The CDR3 DNA sequence: TGTGCCAGCAGGCAGGGCCTCTCTGGAAACACCATATATTTT. It encodes CASRQGLSGNTIYF.

This chain links TRBV18 with TRBJ1-6; D not resolved. V was trimmed by 0 bases and J by 9 bases, leaving 6 bases between them. CDR1 and CDR2 (germline): KGHSH, LQKENI. The CDR3 spans 13 residues. As DNA, the CDR3 is TGTGCCAGCTCACCACCACCGCCTTCACCCCTCCACTTT. Amino acids: CASSPPPPSPLHF. Full variable domain (remainder filled in from reference TRBV18 and TRBJ1-6): NAGVMQNPRHLVRRRGQEARLRCSPMKGHSHVYWYRQLPEEGLKFMVYLQKENIIDESGMPKERFSAEFPKEGPSILRIQQVVRGDSAAYFCASSPPPPSPLHFGNGTRLTVT.

V and J are TRBV28 and TRBJ1-3, with TRBD1 matching over 7 bases. CDR3 length: 13 residues. The germline gives CDR1 MDHEN, CDR2 SYDVKM. J gave up 6 bases and V 5 bases, and 4 bases lay outside the gene matches. CDR3 nucleotides: TGTGCCAGCAGTCAGGGGGGTGCAAACACCATATATTTT. Its translation: CASSQGGANTIYF.

The J gene is TRBJ2-3, the V gene TRBV10-3, with D tentatively TRBD2 (5 bases). CDR1 and CDR2 (germline): ENHRY, SYGVKD. This CDR3 spans 13 amino acids. Trimming removed 9 bases at V and 0 bases at J, with 10 bases between. The CDR3 is CAIGSGSTDTQYF. Here the CDR3 DNA reads TGTGCCATTGGAAGCGGAAGCACAGATACGCAGTATTTT.

The rearrangement links TRBV18 to TRBJ2-3; 7 bases map to TRBD2. The V segment lost 2 bases and the J segment 1 base; nucleotides outside the gene matches: 6. The germline gives CDR1 KGHSH, CDR2 LQKENI. The CDR3 contains 16 residues. The CDR3, as DNA: TGTGCCAGCTCACCAGTCTTTCGGGGGGGCACAGATACGCAGTATTTT. Its protein is CASSPVFRGGTDTQYF.

This chain joins TRBV4-2 and TRBJ2-3, with TRBD2 identical over 8 bases. The CDR3 has 17 amino acids. CDR1 LGHNA and CDR2 YNFKEQ come from the germline V gene. V was clipped by 3 bases and J by 5 bases; unmatched bases: 13. The CDR3 protein is CASSHFSGNPSGDTQYF. CDR3 bases: TGTGCCAGCAGCCACTTTAGCGGGAACCCCTCGGGAGATACGCAGTATTTT.

This sequence joins TRBV5-1 and TRBJ2-7; 12 nucleotides match TRBD2. CDR1 and CDR2 from the germline V gene are SGHRS and YFSETQ. Trimming removed 3 bases from V and 4 bases from J; junction bases left unmatched: 5. The length of the CDR3 is 15 residues. This chain's CDR3 is CASSSAGLAGYEQYF. The CDR3 coding sequence is TGCGCCAGCAGCTCGGCGGGACTAGCGGGTTACGAGCAGTACTTC.

The chain links TRBV15 to TRBJ1-4; D is uncertain. V was clipped by 8 bases and J by 6 bases, with 4 bases between them. The CDR3 has 10 residues. Germline-derived CDR1 and CDR2 are LNHNV and YYDKDF (reference sequence). The CDR3 bases are TGTGCCACCGGGGATGAAAAACTGTTTTTT. The encoded protein is CATGDEKLFF.

The chain is built from TRBV15 and TRBJ2-4, with TRBD1 matching over 7 bases. CDR3 size: 20 residues. V gave up 1 base and J gave up 0 bases; unmatched junction bases: 15. In germline, CDR1 is LNHNV, CDR2 YYDKDF (reference sequence). CDR3 nucleotides: TGTGCCACCAGCAGAGTGTTTTTTATCAGACAGGGAGAAGCCAAAAACATTCAGTACTTC. Its translation: CATSRVFFIRQGEAKNIQYF.

J is TRBJ2-5 and V is TRBV9; tentative D call: TRBD1 (7 bases). Trimming stripped 4 bases from V and 4 bases from J, with 14 bases between. There are 14 residues in the CDR3. Germline CDR1 is SGDLS and CDR2 is YYNGEE. CDR3 in amino acids: CASSPRQGGETQYF. The DNA for the CDR3 is TGTGCCAGCAGCCCCCGACAGGGAGGAGAGACCCAGTACTTC.

This clone was seen a single time. The rearrangement links TRBV14 to TRBJ2-3, with 7 bases lining up with TRBD1. Germline CDR1 and CDR2: SGHDN and FVKESK. The junction had 4 bases not matched to a gene; V was cut back by 1 base and J by 3 bases. CDR3 length: 15 residues. Written as DNA, the CDR3 is TGTGCCAGCAGCCAAGTTAAGGGGGCGACAGATACGCAGTATTTT. It translates to CASSQVKGATDTQYF.

CDR3 in amino acids: CASSEARGLSTDTQYF. The CDR3 region has the DNA TGTGCCAGCAGTGAAGCGCGGGGGCTGAGCACAGATACGCAGTATTTT. The V call is TRBV6-1, the J call TRBJ2-3, with a possible D match to TRBD2 (7 bases). The germline V and J ends were trimmed by 0 bases and 0 bases, with 10 bases remaining between them. The CDR3 totals 16 residues. Germline V gives CDR1 MNHNS, CDR2 SASEGT.

V gene TRBV6-1 combines with J gene TRBJ1-1; possibly TRBD1 for D (5 bases). The CDR3 has 15 residues. The germline V gene encodes CDR1 MNHNS and CDR2 SASEGT. Trimming took 6 bases from V and 4 from J, leaving 18 bases between them. The CDR3 region has the DNA TGTGCCAGCAGCCCCCACCGCAGGGTGTCCACTGAAGCTTTCTTT. It codes for CASSPHRRVSTEAFF.

The gene calls are TRBV5-6 and TRBJ2-5; a possible D gene is TRBD1 (5 bases). Trimming stripped 0 bases from V and 3 bases from J, with 9 bases between. Germline V gene sequence: CDR1 SGHDT, CDR2 YYEEEE. The CDR3 sequence is 14 residues long. DNA for the CDR3: TGTGCCAGCAGCTTGGTCGGCAGGGAAGAGACCCAGTACTTC. It encodes CASSLVGREETQYF.

V gene TRBV11-3 combines with J gene TRBJ1-5, with D possibly matching TRBD1 (6 bases). The CDR3 consists of 15 residues. Germline V CDR1 and CDR2: SGHNT, YENEEA. V was cut by 2 bases and J by 6 bases, with 14 bases left in between. The CDR3 region is CASSLKAGVPQPQHF. CDR3 DNA sequence: TGTGCCAGCAGCTTAAAAGCAGGGGTACCTCAGCCCCAGCATTTT.

The chain joins TRBV5-4 to TRBJ2-7; 11 bases align to TRBD2. V lost 2 bases to trimming and J lost 10 bases; unmatched junction nucleotides: 8. CDR1 and CDR2 from the germline V gene are SGHNT and YYREEE (reference sequence). This CDR3 has 14 residues. The CDR3 DNA reads as TGTGCCAGCAGCTTCTTCGCTAGCGGGGGGCACCAGTACTTC. It yields the protein CASSFFASGGHQYF.

The CDR3 region is CASSEGTGIHEQYF. Written as DNA, the CDR3 is TGTGCCAGCAGTGAAGGGACAGGGATCCACGAGCAGTACTTC. The J gene is TRBJ2-7, the V gene TRBV6-1; 8 positions agree with TRBD1. Per germline, CDR1 MNHNS and CDR2 SASEGT. V shed 1 base, J shed 5 bases, and the junction held 4 bases outside the gene matches. This CDR3 region has 14 residues.

The chain has TRBV7-3 and TRBJ2-2; D unclear. Germline values: CDR1 SGHTA, CDR2 FQGTGA. This CDR3 is 18 amino acids long. V lost 1 base, J lost 5 bases, and 20 bases lay in between. The CDR3 loop is CASSLISVNYQTTGELFF. The CDR3 DNA reads TGTGCCAGCAGCTTAATTTCGGTTAATTACCAAACAACCGGGGAGCTGTTTTTT.

The genes are TRBV9 and TRBJ2-6, with TRBD1 matching over 7 bases. The CDR3 has 15 amino acids. Looked up from germline, CDR1 is SGDLS and CDR2 is YYNGEE. V gave up 3 bases and J gave up 2 bases; unmatched junction bases: 2. DNA of the CDR3: TGTGCCAGCAGCGCCGACAGGGCTGGGGCCAACGTCCTGACTTTC. It encodes CASSADRAGANVLTF.

The V and J genes are TRBV7-9 and TRBJ2-3, with D perhaps matching TRBD1 or TRBD2 (6 bases each). V lost 1 base and J 2 bases, leaving 13 bases between the germline ends. The CDR3 loop spans 16 amino acids. CDR1 is SEHNR, CDR2 FQNEAQ, per germline (reference sequence). CDR3 sequence: CASSLGTGAITDTQYF. The CDR3 DNA follows: TGTGCCAGCAGCTTAGGAACGGGGGCGATCACAGATACGCAGTATTTT.

The V gene is TRBV25-1, the J gene TRBJ1-6; TRBD1 matches 9 bases. The ends lost 7 bases at V and 9 bases at J; junction bases unmatched: 4. CDR3 length equals 13 residues. Germline assignment: CDR1 MGHDK and CDR2 SYGVNS. The DNA for the CDR3 is TGTGCCAGCAAACAGGGGGCAATTTCACCCCTCCACTTT. Its translation is CASKQGAISPLHF. The full variable domain, its missing parts supplied by reference TRBV25-1 and TRBJ1-6, is EADIYQTPRYLVIGTGKKITLECSQTMGHDKMYWYQQDPGMELHLIHYSYGVNSTEKGDLSSESTVSRIRTEHFPLTLESARPSHTSQYLCASKQGAISPLHFGNGTRLTVT.

This chain uses TRBV7-2 with TRBJ2-2; D may be TRBD1 or TRBD2 (5 bases each). Germline CDR1 is SGHTA and CDR2 is FQGNSA. Deletions cut 1 base from V and 4 bases from J, with 10 bases between. The CDR3 length is 15 residues. The CDR3: CASSLGGALTGELFF. The CDR3 coding sequence is TGTGCCAGCAGCTTAGGAGGGGCGCTCACCGGGGAGCTGTTTTTT. The full variable domain, with the rest looked up from reference TRBV7-2 and TRBJ2-2, is GAGVSQSPSNKVTEKGKDVELRCDPISGHTALYWYRQSLGQGLEFLIYFQGNSAPDKSGLPSDRFSAERTGGSVSTLTIQRTQQEDSAVYLCASSLGGALTGELFFGEGSRLTVL.

The V call is TRBV23-1, the J call TRBJ1-2; TRBD1 matches at 9 bases. TRBV23-1 falls under the ORF class, with uncertain function. The CDR3 sequence is 17 residues long. J lost 1 base, V lost 3 bases, and 9 bases had no gene match. This CDR3 reads CASSQRTGVICNYGYTF. The CDR3 nucleotides are TGCGCCAGCAGTCAGAGGACAGGGGTGATTTGTAACTATGGCTACACCTTC.

Only a few counts were recorded for this clone. Other DNA variants within this sample encode the same CDR3. This chain uses TRBV19 with TRBJ1-5; a weak D match, TRBD1 (5 bases). This CDR3 has 14 amino acids. Per the germline V gene, CDR1 is LNHDA and CDR2 is SQIVND (reference sequence). V was cut by 4 bases and J by 1 base, with 8 bases left in between. The CDR3 reads CASSTTGSNQPQHF. The CDR3 DNA reads TGTGCCAGTAGTACTACAGGAAGCAATCAGCCCCAGCATTTT.

This chain joins TRBV19 and TRBJ2-5, with a possible D match to TRBD2 (6 bases). Trimming removed 6 bases at V and 5 bases at J, with 16 bases between. This CDR3 is built from 14 residues. In germline, CDR1 is LNHDA, CDR2 SQIVND (reference sequence). Written as DNA, the CDR3 is TGTGCCAGTAGGGAGGGAGGTCCGGGGGAGACCCAGTACTTC. This translates into CASREGGPGETQYF. The complete variable domain, with remaining parts taken from reference TRBV19 and TRBJ2-5, reads DGGITQSPKYLFRKEGQNVTLSCEQNLNHDAMYWYRQDPGQGLRLIYYSQIVNDFQKGDIAEGYSVSREKKESFPLTVTSAQKNPTAFYLCASREGGPGETQYFGPGTRLLVL.

The chain couples TRBV5-8 to TRBJ1-2, with a possible D match to TRBD1 (6 bases). Germline values: CDR1 SGHTS, CDR2 YDEGEE. V lost 4 bases, J lost 7 bases, and 8 bases lay in between. There are 11 residues in the CDR3. The CDR3 DNA reads TGTGCCAGCAGCAGGGACACTGGCTACACCTTC. It translates to CASSRDTGYTF.

The genes are TRBV27 and TRBJ2-2; D gene ambiguous. V was trimmed by 8 bases and J by 5 bases, leaving 6 bases between them. Germline CDR1 is MNHEY and CDR2 is SMNVEV (reference sequence). CDR3 size: 11 residues. CDR3 sequence: CASSRTGELFF. The CDR3 DNA reads TGTGCCAGCTCTAGGACCGGGGAGCTGTTTTTT.